These 6 T cell receptor beta chains originate from one sample sequenced in a study of T cells in Graves' hyperthyroidism and ophthalmopathy. RNA transcripts yielded amplified TCR beta CDR3 regions. HTBI primers were the set used in a first-round RT-PCR of the TCR CDR3. In TCRdb, the multiplex PCR reads were re-called with MiXCR into one record per CDR3 protein. The sample has around 480,000 distinct CDR3 sequences; approximately 15% are singletons. The sequenced material came from blood. Source of these receptors: a woman aged 18-30 years with Graves' hyperthyroidism.

This clonotype was seen a few times. V is TRBV7-9 and J is TRBJ2-1, with 10 bases fitting TRBD2. The ends lost 5 bases at V and 8 bases at J; junction bases unmatched: 6. The germline CDR1 and CDR2 sequences are SEHNR and FQNEAQ (reference sequence). The CDR3 length is 14 residues. CDR3 sequence reads: CASSIGTSVDEQFF. DNA for the CDR3: TGTGCCAGCAGCATTGGGACTAGCGTGGATGAGCAGTTCTTC.

There are many counts of this clonotype. The chain joins TRBV19 to TRBJ1-1; D may be TRBD1 (6 bases). Trimming shortened V by 4 bases and J by 6 bases, and 18 bases separated the two germline ends. In germline, CDR1 is LNHDA, CDR2 SQIVND (reference sequence). The CDR3 is made up of 15 amino acids. In DNA, the CDR3 is TGTGCCAGTAGTACCCTGAGACAGGAGGGTCCTGAAGCTTTCTTT. Residues: CASSTLRQEGPEAFF.

This clonotype was found many times. The chain is built from TRBV27 and TRBJ2-2; the D call may be TRBD1 or TRBD2 (5 bases each). Trimming cost V 7 bases and J 3 bases, with 24 bases left between them. In germline, CDR1 is MNHEY, CDR2 SMNVEV (reference sequence). This CDR3 region has 18 residues. The CDR3 is CASIPRLTGQADTGELFF. CDR3 DNA: TGTGCCAGCATCCCACGGCTAACGGGGCAGGCCGACACCGGGGAGCTGTTTTTT.

This clonotype was recorded many times. Relative to the germline gene, one junction end is altered; a read error may explain this. This sequence joins TRBV30 and TRBJ2-2, with TRBD1 matching over 9 bases. The length of the CDR3 is 13 residues. Germline V lookup: CDR1 GTSNPN, CDR2 SVGIG (reference sequence). Written as DNA, the CDR3 is TGTGCGTGGACAGGGGATAGCGCCGGGGAGCTGTTTTTT. Translating gives CAWTGDSAGELFF. Variable domain in full (rest from reference TRBV30 and TRBJ2-2): SQTIHQWPATLVQPVGSPLSLECTVEGTSNPNLYWYRQAAGRGLQLLFYSVGIGQISSEVPQNLSASRPQDRQFILSSKKLLLSDSGFYLCAWTGDSAGELFFGEGSRLTVL.

Many counts were recorded for this clonotype. The chain uses TRBV7-9 and TRBJ2-2; weak D call: TRBD1 (5 bases). Looked up from germline, CDR1 is SEHNR and CDR2 is FQNEAQ (reference sequence). The V end was cut by 4 bases, the J end by 1 base, with 25 bases between. This CDR3 region has 20 residues. This CDR3 reads CASSSTTYWGLQENTGELFF. CDR3 sequence (DNA): TGTGCCAGCAGCTCTACTACTTACTGGGGCTTGCAGGAGAACACCGGGGAGCTGTTTTTT.

This clonotype was recorded many times. This sequence joins TRBV11-2 and TRBJ2-1; perhaps TRBD1 as D (5 bases). The ends were cut back, 1 base at V and 7 bases at J, with 11 bases in the middle. The CDR3 runs 14 residues. CDR1 and CDR2 from the germline V gene are SGHAT and FQNNGV. CDR3 loop: CASSLGGGANEQFF. CDR3 bases: TGTGCCAGCAGCTTAGGGGGTGGGGCGAATGAGCAGTTCTTC.